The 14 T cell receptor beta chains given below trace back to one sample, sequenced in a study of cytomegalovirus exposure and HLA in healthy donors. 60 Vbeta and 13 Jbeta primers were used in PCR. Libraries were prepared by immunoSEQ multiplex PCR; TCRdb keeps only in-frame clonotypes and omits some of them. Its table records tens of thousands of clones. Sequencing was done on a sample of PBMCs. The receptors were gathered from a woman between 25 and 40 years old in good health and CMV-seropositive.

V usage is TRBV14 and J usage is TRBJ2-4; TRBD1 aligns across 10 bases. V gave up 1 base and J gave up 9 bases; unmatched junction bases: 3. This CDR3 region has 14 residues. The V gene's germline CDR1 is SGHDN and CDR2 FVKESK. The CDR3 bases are TGTGCCAGCAGCCAAGGAGGACAGGGGGGCATTCAGTACTTC. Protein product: CASSQGGQGGIQYF.

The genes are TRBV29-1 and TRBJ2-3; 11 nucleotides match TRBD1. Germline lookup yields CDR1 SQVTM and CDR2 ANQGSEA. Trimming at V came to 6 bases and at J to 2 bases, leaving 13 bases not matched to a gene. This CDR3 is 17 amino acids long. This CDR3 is CSVGWGSGQGATDTQYF. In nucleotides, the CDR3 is TGCAGCGTCGGATGGGGGTCCGGACAGGGGGCCACAGATACGCAGTATTTT.

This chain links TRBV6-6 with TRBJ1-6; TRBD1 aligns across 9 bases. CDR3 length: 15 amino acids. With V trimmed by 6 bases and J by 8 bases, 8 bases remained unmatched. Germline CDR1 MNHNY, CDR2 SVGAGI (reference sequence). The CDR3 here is CASRGWGQGDSPLHF. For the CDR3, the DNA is TGTGCCAGCAGGGGGTGGGGACAGGGCGATTCACCCCTCCACTTT.

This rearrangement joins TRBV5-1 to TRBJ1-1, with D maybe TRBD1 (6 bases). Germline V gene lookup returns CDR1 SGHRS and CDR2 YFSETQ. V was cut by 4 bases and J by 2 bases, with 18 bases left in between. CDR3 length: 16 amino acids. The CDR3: CASSPGDTLRNTEAFF. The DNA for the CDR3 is TGCGCCAGCAGCCCTGGGGACACCCTACGAAACACTGAAGCTTTCTTT.

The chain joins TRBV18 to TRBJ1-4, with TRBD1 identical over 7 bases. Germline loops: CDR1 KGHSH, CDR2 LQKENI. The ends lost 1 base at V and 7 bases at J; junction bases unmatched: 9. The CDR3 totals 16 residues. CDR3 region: CASSPLPTGLGEKLFF. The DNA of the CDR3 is TGTGCCAGCTCACCACTCCCGACAGGGCTTGGTGAAAAACTGTTTTTT.

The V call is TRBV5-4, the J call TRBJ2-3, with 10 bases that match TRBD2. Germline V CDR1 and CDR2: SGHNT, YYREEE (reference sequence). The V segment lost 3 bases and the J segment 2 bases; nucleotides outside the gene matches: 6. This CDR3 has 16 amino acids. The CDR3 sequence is CASSYGAGGTTDTQYF. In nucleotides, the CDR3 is TGTGCCAGCAGCTACGGAGCGGGGGGGACCACAGATACGCAGTATTTT.

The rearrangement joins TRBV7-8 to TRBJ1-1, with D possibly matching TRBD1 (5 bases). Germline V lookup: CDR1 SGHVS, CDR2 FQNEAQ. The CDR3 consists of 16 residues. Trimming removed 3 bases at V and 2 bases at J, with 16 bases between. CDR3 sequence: CASSFAGKKFNTEAFF. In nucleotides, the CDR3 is TGTGCCAGCAGCTTCGCAGGGAAGAAATTTAACACTGAAGCTTTCTTT.

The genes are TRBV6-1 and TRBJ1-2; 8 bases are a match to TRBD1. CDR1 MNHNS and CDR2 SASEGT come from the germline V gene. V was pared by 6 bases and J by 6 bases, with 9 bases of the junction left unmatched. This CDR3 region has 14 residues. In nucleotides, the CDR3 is TGTGCCAGCAGAGAACAGGGGGTACGGGATGGCTACACCTTC. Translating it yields CASREQGVRDGYTF.

This CDR3 is CASNPGTPQETQYF. The CDR3 DNA reads TGCGCCAGCAACCCCGGGACACCCCAGGAGACCCAGTACTTC. The V call is TRBV5-1, the J call TRBJ2-5; possible D gene TRBD1, 6 bases. The CDR3 covers 14 residues. Germline V gives CDR1 SGHRS, CDR2 YFSETQ. The V end lost 6 bases, the J end lost 5 bases, and 17 bases lay between the germline ends.

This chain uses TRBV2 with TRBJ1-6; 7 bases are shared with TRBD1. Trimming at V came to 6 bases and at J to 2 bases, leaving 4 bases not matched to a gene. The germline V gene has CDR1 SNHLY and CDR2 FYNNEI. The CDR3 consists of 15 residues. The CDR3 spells CASSVDRPYNSPLHF. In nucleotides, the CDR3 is TGTGCCAGCAGCGTGGACAGGCCCTATAATTCACCCCTCCACTTT.

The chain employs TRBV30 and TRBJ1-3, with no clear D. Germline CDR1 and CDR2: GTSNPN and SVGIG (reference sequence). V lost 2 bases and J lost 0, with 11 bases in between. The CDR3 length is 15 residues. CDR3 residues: CAWSQGLNSGNTIYF. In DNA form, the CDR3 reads TGTGCCTGGAGTCAAGGACTGAACTCTGGAAACACCATATATTTT.

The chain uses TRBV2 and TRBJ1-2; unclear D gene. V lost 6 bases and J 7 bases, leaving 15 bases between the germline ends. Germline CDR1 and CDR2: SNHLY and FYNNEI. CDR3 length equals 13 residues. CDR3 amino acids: CASRLSAVAGYTF. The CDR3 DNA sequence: TGTGCCAGCAGGCTTTCGGCGGTCGCTGGCTACACCTTC.

The CDR3: CASSESLIAGGHEQFF. The CDR3, as DNA: TGTGCCAGCAGTGAATCGCTGATAGCGGGGGGACATGAGCAGTTCTTC. This chain connects TRBV25-1 to TRBJ2-1, with 10 bases lining up with TRBD2. Trimming took 1 base from V and 8 from J; bases not matched to a gene: 8. From germline, CDR1 is MGHDK and CDR2 SYGVNS. The CDR3 consists of 16 residues.

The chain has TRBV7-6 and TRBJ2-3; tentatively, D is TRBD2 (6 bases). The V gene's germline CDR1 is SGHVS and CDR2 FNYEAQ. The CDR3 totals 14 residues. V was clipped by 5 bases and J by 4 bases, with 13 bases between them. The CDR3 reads CASSLGRGPDTQYF. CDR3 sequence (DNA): TGTGCCAGCAGCCTTGGGCGGGGTCCAGATACGCAGTATTTT.